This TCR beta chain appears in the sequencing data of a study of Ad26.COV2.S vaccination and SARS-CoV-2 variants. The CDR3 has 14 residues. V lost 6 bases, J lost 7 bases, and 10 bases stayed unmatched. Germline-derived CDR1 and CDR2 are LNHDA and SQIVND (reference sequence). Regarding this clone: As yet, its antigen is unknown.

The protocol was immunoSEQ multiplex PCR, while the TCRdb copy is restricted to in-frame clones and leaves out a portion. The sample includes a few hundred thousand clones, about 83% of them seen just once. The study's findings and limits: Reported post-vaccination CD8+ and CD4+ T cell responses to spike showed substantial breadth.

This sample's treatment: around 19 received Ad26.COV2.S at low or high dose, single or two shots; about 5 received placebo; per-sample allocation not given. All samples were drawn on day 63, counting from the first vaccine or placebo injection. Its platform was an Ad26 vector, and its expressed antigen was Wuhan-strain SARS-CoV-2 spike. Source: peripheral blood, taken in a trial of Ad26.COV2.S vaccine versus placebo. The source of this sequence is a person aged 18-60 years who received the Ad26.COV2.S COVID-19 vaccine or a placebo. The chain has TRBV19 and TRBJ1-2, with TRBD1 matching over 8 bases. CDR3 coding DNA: TGTGCCAGTAGCCCAACCGGGACAGGTAGTGGCTACACCTTC. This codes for CASSPTGTGSGYTF. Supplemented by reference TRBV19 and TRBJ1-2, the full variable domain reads DGGITQSPKYLFRKEGQNVTLSCEQNLNHDAMYWYRQDPGQGLRLIYYSQIVNDFQKGDIAEGYSVSREKKESFPLTVTSAQKNPTAFYLCASSPTGTGSGYTFGSGTRLTVV.